Shown below are 27 T cell receptor beta chains from a single sample sequenced in a study of blood T cell repertoires in COVID-19. Here immunoSEQ multiplex PCR was the method, and the copy in TCRdb shows in-frame clones only, minus some. The table includes about 170,000 clones, around 89% detected once. Sequenced material: peripheral blood. Receptors originate from a man over 45 who had recovered from COVID-19.

The gene calls are TRBV29-1 and TRBJ1-3; TRBD1 agrees at 7 bases. The CDR3 is made up of 13 amino acids. Germline loops: CDR1 SQVTM, CDR2 ANQGSEA. Unmatched junction bases numbered 4, after V lost 7 bases and J lost 1 base. DNA for the CDR3: TGCAGCGCCACAGGGGATTCTGGAAACACCATATATTTT. It codes for CSATGDSGNTIYF.

The gene calls are TRBV7-2 and TRBJ2-3; 7 bases are a match to TRBD2. The CDR3 is 16 residues long. Germline CDR1 and CDR2: SGHTA and FQGNSA. The J segment lost 4 bases and the V segment lost 0 bases, leaving 7 bases of the junction unmatched. The chain's CDR3 is CASSLAGAGVPDTQYF. The DNA for the CDR3 is TGTGCCAGCAGCTTAGCTGGTGCGGGAGTCCCAGATACGCAGTATTTT.

The V gene is TRBV6-5, the J gene TRBJ1-1; D remains unclear. V lost 6 bases to trimming and J lost 7 bases, with 9 bases between them. CDR3 length: 11 residues. Germline-derived CDR1 and CDR2 are MNHEY and SVGAGI. CDR3 in amino acids: CASRTRVEAFF. The CDR3 DNA sequence: TGTGCCAGCAGAACCCGGGTTGAAGCTTTCTTT.

The count of this clone is one. V usage is TRBV2 and J usage is TRBJ2-5, with D tentatively TRBD2 (6 bases). Germline values: CDR1 SNHLY, CDR2 FYNNEI. Trimming pared 7 bases from V and 2 bases from J, leaving 20 bases between. The CDR3 is 16 residues long. The CDR3 region has the DNA TGTGCCAGCACCCGAATGCATAATGGGGGGCAAGAGACCCAGTACTTC. Residues: CASTRMHNGGQETQYF. Filled out from reference TRBV2 and TRBJ2-5, the complete variable domain reads EPEVTQTPSHQVTQMGQEVILRCVPISNHLYFYWYRQILGQKVEFLVSFYNNEISEKSEIFDDQFSVERPDGSNFTLKIRSTKLEDSAMYFCASTRMHNGGQETQYFGPGTRLLVL.

This sequence joins TRBV7-2 and TRBJ1-1, with TRBD1 matching 10 bases. V dropped 2 bases and J dropped 11; count of bases not matched to a gene: 11. The CDR3 runs 15 residues. Germline V gene lookup returns CDR1 SGHTA and CDR2 FQGNSA. Here the CDR3 DNA reads TGTGCCAGCAGCTTACAACCTCGGACAGGGGGAGACGCTTTCTTT. It is translated as CASSLQPRTGGDAFF.

The J gene is TRBJ1-5, the V gene TRBV19; D possibly corresponds to TRBD1 (5 bases). The CDR3 extends over 14 amino acids. V was clipped by 5 bases and J by 7 bases, with 15 bases between them. Germline-derived CDR1 and CDR2 are LNHDA and SQIVND (reference sequence). In DNA form, the CDR3 reads TGTGCCAGTAGTGGACCACGCGGGGGACAGCCCCAGCATTTT. Protein product: CASSGPRGGQPQHF.

This clone was recorded only once. The V and J genes are TRBV7-3 and TRBJ2-1, with 7 bases identical to TRBD1. V gave up 4 bases and J gave up 6 bases; unmatched junction bases: 6. This CDR3 contains 14 residues. Germline V lookup: CDR1 SGHTA, CDR2 FQGTGA. This chain's CDR3 is CASSSTTGTNEQFF. Written as DNA, the CDR3 is TGTGCCAGCAGCTCCACGACAGGGACCAATGAGCAGTTCTTC.

This chain connects TRBV30 to TRBJ1-4; a possible D gene is TRBD1 (5 bases). The V end was cut by 0 bases, the J end by 8 bases, with 16 bases between. This CDR3 is 15 amino acids long. Germline V gene lookup returns CDR1 GTSNPN and CDR2 SVGIG (reference sequence). The CDR3 is CAWSVWAGIKEKLFF. CDR3 bases: TGTGCCTGGAGTGTGTGGGCAGGGATTAAGGAAAAACTGTTTTTT.

The J gene is TRBJ2-6, the V gene TRBV6-2 or TRBV6-3; 8 bases are shared with TRBD1. The germline V gene has CDR1 MNHEY and CDR2 SVGEGT. The CDR3 spans 16 residues. Germline trimming cut 5 bases from V and 3 bases from J; bases unmatched to any gene: 6. The CDR3 loop is CASSGSGGFGANVLTF. Here the CDR3 DNA reads TGTGCCAGCAGTGGATCAGGGGGCTTTGGGGCCAACGTCCTGACTTTC.

The sample holds a few counts of this clone. The chain couples TRBV18 to TRBJ1-4; D might be TRBD1 (5 bases). Germline V gene data show CDR1 as KGHSH and CDR2 as LQKENI. This CDR3 is 13 amino acids long. The V gene lost 6 bases and the J gene lost 4 bases, with 9 bases spanning the gap. CDR3 coding DNA: TGTGCCAGCTCTCACGACAGTAATGAAAAACTGTTTTTT. Protein sequence: CASSHDSNEKLFF.

The chain carries TRBV7-9 and TRBJ2-1, with 10 bases aligning to TRBD2. The CDR3 runs to 17 residues. J was trimmed by 5 bases and V by 3 bases; bases with no gene match: 10. In germline, CDR1 is SEHNR, CDR2 FQNEAQ (reference sequence). The CDR3 is CASSFPQGSGGDNEQFF. Written as DNA, the CDR3 is TGTGCCAGCAGCTTCCCGCAGGGAAGCGGGGGGGACAATGAGCAGTTCTTC. Full variable domain (missing parts from reference TRBV7-9 and TRBJ2-1): DTGVSQNPRHKITKRGQNVTFRCDPISEHNRLYWYRQTLGQGPEFLTYFQNEAQLEKSRLLSDRFSAERPKGSFSTLEIQRTEQGDSAMYLCASSFPQGSGGDNEQFFGPGTRLTVL.

This clone was picked up one time. The CDR3 DNA follows: TGTGCCAGCAGCTTATATTCCAGGGATCCTTCTCGGGGCTACACCTTC. The encoded protein is CASSLYSRDPSRGYTF. The gene calls are TRBV7-2 and TRBJ1-2, with a possible D match to TRBD1 (5 bases). This CDR3 has 16 residues. Germline V gene data show CDR1 as SGHTA and CDR2 as FQGNSA. V dropped 2 bases and J dropped 8 bases, with 21 bases sitting between them.

Concerning this clone itself: The DNA is omitted, as the CDR3 cannot be located on it reliably, and the CDR3 follows TCRdb's listing. The rearrangement uses TRBV29-1 and TRBJ2-1; TRBD1, the table's D call, was not compared with the DNA. CDR1 and CDR2 (germline): SQVTM, ANQGSEA. The CDR3 spans 18 residues, counting both ends. The CDR3 reads CSVVFFGPGDNTYNEQFF.

V and J are TRBV21-1 and TRBJ2-7; the table's D call TRBD2 went unverified against the DNA. TRBV21-1 is an annotated pseudogene. The CDR3 contains 19 residues. CDR3 region: CASSKVGSRGYRSSYEQYF. DNA for the CDR3: TGTGCCAGCAGCAAAGTTGGCAGTCGGGGTTACCGATCCTCCTACGAGCAGTACTTC.

J is TRBJ2-1 and V is TRBV9; the match to TRBD1 covers 7 bases. Germline-derived CDR1 and CDR2 are SGDLS and YYNGEE. CDR3 length: 15 residues. V lost 0 bases, J lost 6 bases, and 6 bases stayed unmatched. The CDR3 loop reads CASSVENRGANEQFF. The CDR3 DNA sequence: TGTGCCAGCAGCGTAGAGAACAGGGGAGCCAATGAGCAGTTCTTC.

The chain couples TRBV27 to TRBJ2-3, with D perhaps matching TRBD2 (5 bases). Trimming removed 4 bases from V and 0 bases from J, with 11 bases in between. The CDR3 is 15 amino acids. Germline values: CDR1 MNHEY, CDR2 SMNVEV (reference sequence). The CDR3 loop is CASSSGRRSTDTQYF. CDR3 sequence (DNA): TGTGCCAGCAGTTCCGGGCGGAGGAGCACAGATACGCAGTATTTT.

This rearrangement joins TRBV28 to TRBJ1-2, with TRBD1 matching 7 bases. The CDR3 has 14 residues. Losses at the gene ends were 6 bases for V and 4 bases for J; bases not matched to a gene: 8. CDR1 is MDHEN and CDR2 is SYDVKM in the germline V gene. The CDR3 nucleotides read TGTGCCAGCAGATCTGAGGGGGCCGGCTATGGCTACACCTTC. As protein: CASRSEGAGYGYTF.

This chain joins TRBV10-3 and TRBJ2-3; possible D gene TRBD2, 6 bases. CDR3 length: 14 amino acids. V was shortened by 8 bases and J by 1 base, with 13 bases between the two germline ends. CDR1 ENHRY and CDR2 SYGVKD come from the germline V gene. The CDR3 loop is CAIRFSGGTDTQYF. CDR3 DNA: TGTGCCATCCGATTTTCGGGGGGCACAGATACGCAGTATTTT.

J is TRBJ1-5 and V is TRBV7-9; D not certain. The V end lost 5 bases, the J end lost 5 bases, and 16 bases lay between the germline ends. Germline assignment: CDR1 SEHNR and CDR2 FQNEAQ (reference sequence). This CDR3 contains 15 residues. Written as DNA, the CDR3 is TGTGCCAGCAGCCCCCCCGGGGTGAGGGATCAGCCCCAGCATTTT. Protein product: CASSPPGVRDQPQHF.

V gene TRBV18 combines with J gene TRBJ1-1; D call uncertain. The CDR3 length is 12 residues. Trimming left V 7 bases short and J 7 bases short, with 13 bases between. Germline CDR1 KGHSH, CDR2 LQKENI. CDR3: CASWTVRGEAFF. CDR3 DNA sequence: TGTGCCAGCTGGACCGTCCGGGGTGAAGCTTTCTTT.

This rearrangement joins TRBV21-1 to TRBJ1-6. TRBV21-1 is a pseudogene locus. This CDR3 spans 13 amino acids. Here the CDR3 reads CASSRAGAKPLHF. Here the CDR3 DNA reads TGTGCCAGCAGCCGGGCGGGGGCAAAACCCCTCCACTTT.

V gene TRBV5-1 combines with J gene TRBJ2-7; 11 bases are shared with TRBD2. J gave up 3 bases and V 6 bases, and 5 bases lay outside the gene matches. From germline, CDR1 is SGHRS and CDR2 YFSETQ. This CDR3 contains 14 residues. The CDR3 bases are TGCGCCAGCACCTCGGGACTAGCGGTCTACGAGCAGTACTTC. Translating it yields CASTSGLAVYEQYF.

In this sample, this clone turned up once. V is TRBV4-3 and J is TRBJ1-2; no clear D gene. V lost 1 base and J lost 8, with 8 bases in between. The CDR3 extends over 12 amino acids. Germline CDR1 is LGHNA and CDR2 is YSLEER. The CDR3 is CASSQGSGGYTF. CDR3 nucleotides: TGCGCCAGCAGCCAAGGCTCGGGAGGCTACACCTTC.

The V and J genes are TRBV4-3 and TRBJ1-1; TRBD1 might be the D (6 bases). V gave up 0 bases and J gave up 8 bases, with 10 bases separating them. CDR3 size: 13 residues. CDR1 is LGHNA and CDR2 is YSLEER in the germline V gene. The DNA for the CDR3 is TGCGCCAGCAGCCAAGAAGGTAGGGGGGAAGCTTTCTTT. It yields the protein CASSQEGRGEAFF.

The V gene is TRBV24-1, the J gene TRBJ1-2, with TRBD1 matching 10 bases. The CDR3 runs to 17 residues. Germline trimming cut 4 bases from V and 4 bases from J; bases unmatched to any gene: 11. In germline, CDR1 is KGHDR, CDR2 SFDVKD. The CDR3 bases are TGTGCCACCAGTGACCAGCGACAGGGGGCCGGAGGCTATGGCTACACCTTC. This codes for CATSDQRQGAGGYGYTF.

The V gene is TRBV10-3, the J gene TRBJ2-5; 7 positions agree with TRBD1. From germline, CDR1 is ENHRY and CDR2 SYGVKD. The CDR3 has 13 amino acids. Trimming cost V 5 bases and J 1 base; bases outside gene matches: 1. The CDR3 protein is CAISRDSQETQYF. As DNA, the CDR3 is TGTGCCATCAGTAGGGACAGCCAAGAGACCCAGTACTTC.

V and J are TRBV7-6 and TRBJ1-2; maybe TRBD1 (5 bases). CDR3 length: 12 amino acids. CDR1 is SGHVS and CDR2 is FNYEAQ in the germline V gene. V lost 1 base and J 9 bases, leaving 9 bases between the germline ends. The CDR3 bases are TGTGCCAGCAGCTTAGGGGGGGAGAGCTACACCTTC. Protein product: CASSLGGESYTF.